Reported below is one T cell receptor (beta chain). Trimming removed 2 bases from V and 3 bases from J, with 16 bases in between. The V gene's germline CDR1 is MGHDK and CDR2 SYGVNS. The CDR3 spans 17 residues. The data are from a study of blood T cell repertoires in COVID-19. Study background: COVID-19 samples collected from the United States, Italy and Spain covered acute and convalescent phases. T cells, B-cell-depleted T cells, or PBMCs supplied cDNA or gDNA.

Under the authors' procedure: By means of reference gene primer amplification, nucleated cell counts were estimated. Repertoires were generated with immunoSEQ multiplex PCR, while TCRdb's copy carries only in-frame clones and drops some. The V and J calls and the clone size are those of that table, but D and trimming were determined from the DNA. The sample lists 230,000 or so clones; roughly 84% were seen once. The V and J genes are TRBV25-1 and TRBJ2-2; D is possibly TRBD1 (6 bases). This TCR was sampled from a middle-aged woman who had recovered from COVID-19. Sequenced sample: peripheral blood. In DNA, the CDR3 is TGTGCCAGCAGTGAAGTTGGTGGGGACACTCACACCGGGGAGCTGTTTTTT. Amino acid sequence: CASSEVGGDTHTGELFF.